This T cell receptor beta chain was observed in a study of siplizumab effects on memory and regulatory T cells. Here immunoSEQ multiplex PCR was the method, and the copy in TCRdb shows in-frame clones only, minus some. The data hold about 94,000 clones, with 85% to 95% observed a single time. About this clone itself: Antigen: not known.

Study results and limitations: Alloreactive sequences traceable to unstimulated CD4+ memory cells declined significantly under siplizumab. Confirmation was lacking for the suppressive function of proliferating Tregs derived from siplizumab cultures. Unstimulated subsets accounted for the mapping of only a minor share of the clones that were alloreactive. In roughly 80-95% of proliferating CD4+ or CD8+ clones, a naive or memory phenotype could not be assigned.

Sequenced sample: non-Treg CD4+ T cells sorted from blood. The TCR comes from a human donor in good health.

The CDR3 bases are TGTGCCAGCAGCCAGGGGACAGTAGAGACCCAGTACTTC. This encodes CASSQGTVETQYF. V is TRBV6-5 and J is TRBJ2-5; 7 bases match TRBD1. The CDR3 has 13 residues. Trimming took 6 bases from V and 4 from J; bases not matched to a gene: 5. Per germline, CDR1 MNHEY and CDR2 SVGAGI.